Described below is a single T cell receptor (beta chain) sequence and its context. What it recognizes is unknown. The record originates from a study of Ad26.COV2.S vaccination and SARS-CoV-2 variants. For the study at large: Vaccine-arm donor from the placebo-controlled COV1001 Ad26.COV2.S trial. Ad26.COV2.S given intramuscularly, once or twice 56 days apart.

V lost 0 bases to trimming and J lost 14 bases, with 17 bases between them. This CDR3 is 15 amino acids long. Germline values: CDR1 SGHTA, CDR2 FQGNSA. The data were produced by immunoSEQ multiplex PCR, yet TCRdb's version contains in-frame clones alone and is incomplete. The table records approximately 480,000 clones, around nine tenths of them present only once. Whole-study findings and limits: It was reported that spike-specific CD8+ and CD4+ T cell responses were substantially broad after vaccination.

Treatment given: some 20 received Ad26.COV2.S at low or high dose, single or two shots; about 5 received placebo; per-sample allocation not given. The samples were gathered on day 63 after the first injection of vaccine or placebo. An adult donor aged 18-55 years was enrolled in Boston. The sequenced sample was peripheral blood, obtained in a trial of Ad26.COV2.S vaccine versus placebo. This sequence originates from a person aged 18-65 years who received the Ad26.COV2.S COVID-19 vaccine or a placebo. The genes are TRBV7-2 and TRBJ1-6, with D possibly being TRBD1 (6 bases). Here the CDR3 reads CASSLAGSKDSALHF. The CDR3 region has the DNA TGTGCCAGCAGCTTAGCGGGTTCGAAGGACAGTGCCCTCCACTTT. Looking up the rest from reference TRBV7-2 and TRBJ1-6 gives the full variable domain: GAGVSQSPSNKVTEKGKDVELRCDPISGHTALYWYRQSLGQGLEFLIYFQGNSAPDKSGLPSDRFSAERTGGSVSTLTIQRTQQEDSAVYLCASSLAGSKDSALHFGNGTRLTVT.